The 10 T cell receptor beta chains reported below all come from one sample, sequenced in a study of a mutant IDH1 vaccine in newly diagnosed glioma. Sample time point: week 47, end of study. The content of each vaccine dose was 300 ug of mutant IDH1 20-mer peptide, and topical imiquimod accompanied it. Here immunoSEQ multiplex PCR was the method, and the copy in TCRdb shows in-frame clones only, minus some. The data hold just over 60,000 clones, with around 86% observed a single time. Their cognate antigens are unknown. This sample comprised PBMCs, obtained from a glioma patient whose treatment included an IDH1 peptide vaccine. Receptors were obtained from a young man with glioma.

V usage is TRBV19 and J usage is TRBJ1-4; D might be TRBD1 (6 bases). Germline loops: CDR1 LNHDA, CDR2 SQIVND (reference sequence). V was pared by 3 bases and J by 7 bases, with 21 bases between. There are 17 residues in the CDR3. The DNA for the CDR3 is TGTGCCAGTAGTATGCCCCGAACTAGGACAGAACCTGAAAAACTGTTTTTT. It encodes CASSMPRTRTEPEKLFF. Variable domain in full (rest from reference TRBV19 and TRBJ1-4): DGGITQSPKYLFRKEGQNVTLSCEQNLNHDAMYWYRQDPGQGLRLIYYSQIVNDFQKGDIAEGYSVSREKKESFPLTVTSAQKNPTAFYLCASSMPRTRTEPEKLFFGSGTQLSVL.

This chain connects TRBV7-9 to TRBJ2-7, with D possibly called TRBD1 or TRBD2 (6 bases each). V lost 1 base and J 3 bases, leaving 13 bases between the germline ends. The germline V gene encodes CDR1 SEHNR and CDR2 FQNEAQ (reference sequence). The CDR3 sequence is 15 residues long. CDR3 residues: CASSLGGDTDYEQYF. DNA for the CDR3: TGTGCCAGCAGCTTAGGGGGGGACACCGACTACGAGCAGTACTTC. The full variable domain, in which reference TRBV7-9 and TRBJ2-7 provide the parts outside the CDR3, is DTGVSQNPRHKITKRGQNVTFRCDPISEHNRLYWYRQTLGQGPEFLTYFQNEAQLEKSRLLSDRFSAERPKGSFSTLEIQRTEQGDSAMYLCASSLGGDTDYEQYFGPGTRLTVT.

The chain couples TRBV6-1 to TRBJ2-3, with TRBD2 matching 10 bases. The ends lost 4 bases at V and 2 bases at J; junction bases unmatched: 6. The CDR3 has 16 amino acids. The germline gives CDR1 MNHNS, CDR2 SASEGT. The CDR3 region is CASSALAGALTDTQYF. The CDR3 nucleotides are TGTGCCAGCAGTGCCCTAGCGGGGGCCCTCACAGATACGCAGTATTTT.

The V and J genes are TRBV30 and TRBJ2-3; D is tentatively TRBD1 or TRBD2 (5 bases each). The V end was cut by 3 bases, the J end by 4 bases, with 14 bases between. The CDR3 sequence is 14 residues long. CDR1 and CDR2 (germline): GTSNPN, SVGIG (reference sequence). The CDR3 region has the DNA TGTGCCTGGAGAAGAGGGGCGGGCGCAGATACGCAGTATTTT. Its protein product is CAWRRGAGADTQYF.

This clone appeared a single time. The chain employs TRBV4-2 and TRBJ2-1, with 7 bases fitting TRBD1. The CDR3 loop spans 15 amino acids. Germline V gives CDR1 LGHNA, CDR2 YNFKEQ. Trimming took 4 bases from V and 5 from J; bases not matched to a gene: 8. This chain's CDR3 is CASSRRQGPNNEQFF. The CDR3, as DNA: TGTGCCAGCAGCCGAAGACAGGGCCCCAACAATGAGCAGTTCTTC.

The chain carries TRBV6-1 and TRBJ2-5; D unclear. Germline CDR1 MNHNS, CDR2 SASEGT. This CDR3 contains 15 residues. Trimming stripped 0 bases from V and 4 bases from J, with 12 bases between. The chain's CDR3 is CASSEALSVGETQYF. As DNA, the CDR3 is TGTGCCAGCAGTGAAGCCCTATCGGTGGGAGAGACCCAGTACTTC.

J is TRBJ2-7 and V is TRBV5-1, with 9 bases lining up with TRBD1. V shed 5 bases and J 2 bases; nucleotides not matched to a gene: 2. The CDR3 consists of 13 residues. Germline lookup yields CDR1 SGHRS and CDR2 YFSETQ. CDR3 loop: CASRRTGAYEQYF. Here the CDR3 DNA reads TGCGCCAGCAGACGGACAGGGGCCTACGAGCAGTACTTC. The variable domain in full, with the rest retrieved from reference TRBV5-1 and TRBJ2-7, is KAGVTQTPRYLIKTRGQQVTLSCSPISGHRSVSWYQQTPGQGLQFLFEYFSETQRNKGNFPGRFSGRQFSNSRSEMNVSTLELGDSALYLCASRRTGAYEQYFGPGTRLTVT.

The V and J genes are TRBV6-1 and TRBJ1-3; D gene uncertain. Germline loops: CDR1 MNHNS, CDR2 SASEGT. V gave up 2 bases and J gave up 3 bases, with 14 bases separating them. The CDR3 loop spans 16 amino acids. The DNA of the CDR3 is TGTGCCAGCAGTGAATCCGTACCTAGGTATGGAAACACCATATATTTT. Its translation: CASSESVPRYGNTIYF.

This clone has just one count. This chain connects TRBV9 to TRBJ2-5; 15 nucleotides agree with TRBD2. Germline CDR1 and CDR2: SGDLS and YYNGEE. J was trimmed by 5 bases and V by 2 bases; bases with no gene match: 4. CDR3 length: 16 residues. The CDR3 spells CASSVGLAGGRETQYF. The CDR3 region has the DNA TGTGCCAGCAGCGTCGGACTAGCGGGGGGGCGGGAGACCCAGTACTTC.

The chain employs TRBV9 and TRBJ1-1, with 8 positions matching TRBD1. The CDR3 covers 14 residues. From germline, CDR1 is SGDLS and CDR2 YYNGEE. Trimming removed 5 bases from V and 4 bases from J; junction bases left unmatched: 7. Here the CDR3 DNA reads TGTGCCAGCAGTTCTGACAGGGGTGGCACTGAAGCTTTCTTT. This gives the protein CASSSDRGGTEAFF. Drawing the rest from reference TRBV9 and TRBJ1-1, the complete variable domain is DSGVTQTPKHLITATGQRVTLRCSPRSGDLSVYWYQQSLDQGLQFLIQYYNGEERAKGNILERFSAQQFPDLHSELNLSSLELGDSALYFCASSSDRGGTEAFFGQGTRLTVV.